Listed below are T cell receptor beta chains from one sample, sequenced in a study of blood T cell repertoires in COVID-19. Data came from immunoSEQ multiplex PCR; TCRdb stores just in-frame clones and leaves some out. The sample contains some 270,000 clones, roughly 86% of which appear only once. The material sequenced was PBMCs or T cells enriched from blood (not recorded which). The origin of the receptors is a woman aged 60-70 years who had recovered from COVID-19. The CDR3 runs from the conserved cysteine through the conserved F or W. The D gene is left open where the match is weak. The size of a clone is reported for some rows only, either as once, few or many, or as a class for expanded clones.

D,J,V,size,CDR3
.,TRBJ2-2,TRBV10-1,.,CASSRGFSAGELFF
TRBD2,TRBJ2-5,TRBV3-1/TRBV3-2,.,CASSRGPGGRARETQYF
TRBD1,TRBJ2-1,TRBV7-8,.,CASSPTGGQGHHEQFF
.,TRBJ1-4,TRBV5-6,.,CASSRGQNPEKLFF
.,TRBJ1-2,TRBV28,.,CASSFGVEGIYGYTF
.,TRBJ1-2,TRBV28,once,CAAWERGYTF
TRBD1,TRBJ2-5,TRBV7-9,.,CASSLTGNAETQYF
.,TRBJ1-4,TRBV9,.,CASSVSGTNEKLFF
.,TRBJ2-3,TRBV20-1,.,CSARVINTQYF
TRBD1,TRBJ1-1,TRBV5-1,.,CASRGDRGTAFF
.,TRBJ1-1,TRBV5-1,.,CASSSDGSPQAFF
.,TRBJ2-3,TRBV11-2,.,CASSLSSSGTDTQYF
TRBD2,TRBJ2-5,TRBV28,few,CASSPLGTTQETQYF
TRBD1,TRBJ2-7,TRBV19,.,CASSIARDRADERYF
TRBD1,TRBJ2-3,TRBV7-3,.,CASSQKTGQLYF
TRBD1,TRBJ1-5,TRBV28,few,CASSSTGWNQPQHF
TRBD1,TRBJ1-6,TRBV5-1,.,CASSLVGQGAGSPLHF
TRBD2,TRBJ2-1,TRBV7-2,.,CASRLWASGSYRYNEQFF
TRBD2,TRBJ2-1,TRBV2,.,CASSDIGGSVRNNEQFF
.,TRBJ1-2,TRBV10-3,.,CAISEKLEVGYTF
TRBD1,TRBJ2-7,TRBV19,.,CASSNGQGLEQYF
TRBD1,TRBJ1-2,TRBV6-5,.,CASDQAGGVYGYTF
.,TRBJ2-5,TRBV28,.,CASSSSGKTQETQYF
.,TRBJ1-4,TRBV15,.,CATSSPEGGTEKLFF
TRBD2,TRBJ2-3,TRBV9,.,CASSSGLAGGSDTQYF
TRBD1,TRBJ1-2,TRBV5-1,.,CASSFDRANYGYTF
TRBD2,TRBJ2-3,TRBV29-1,.,CSARTSGRGDTQYF
TRBD1,TRBJ1-1,TRBV28,.,CASSLGSQGEAEAFF
.,TRBJ2-7,TRBV3-1/TRBV3-2,.,CASSQGPPGEQYF
TRBD1,TRBJ1-5,TRBV5-5,.,CASSLVWTGQPQHF
.,TRBJ1-3,TRBV4-1,.,CASSQTPSSGNTIYF
.,TRBJ1-2,TRBV27,.,CASSFWGTGDYGYTF
TRBD2,TRBJ2-5,TRBV28,.,CASSLGGLAETQYF
TRBD1,TRBJ1-2,TRBV4-2,once,CASSQDTGDGYTF
.,TRBJ1-2,TRBV7-9,.,CASSPQGDYGYTF
.,TRBJ2-7,TRBV4-2,.,CASSQDPDGSYEQYF
TRBD1,TRBJ1-3,TRBV29-1,.,CGVRDRGSSGNTIYF